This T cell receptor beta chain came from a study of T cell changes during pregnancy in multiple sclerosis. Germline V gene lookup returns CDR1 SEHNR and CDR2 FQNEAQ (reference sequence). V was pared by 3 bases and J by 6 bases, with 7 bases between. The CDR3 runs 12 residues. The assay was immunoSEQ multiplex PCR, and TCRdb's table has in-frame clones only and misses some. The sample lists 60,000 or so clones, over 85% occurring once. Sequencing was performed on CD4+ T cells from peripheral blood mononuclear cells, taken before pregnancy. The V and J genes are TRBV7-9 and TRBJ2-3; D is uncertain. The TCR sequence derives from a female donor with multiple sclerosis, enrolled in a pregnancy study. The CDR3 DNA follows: TGTGCCAGCAGCTTGTCTACCGATACGCAGTATTTT. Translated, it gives CASSLSTDTQYF.